Below, 24 T cell receptor beta chains from the same sample are listed, as sequenced in a study of vaccination effects on CD4 cells after COVID-19. Assay used: immunoSEQ multiplex PCR; TCRdb lists only in-frame clones, some missing. In the table there are tens of thousands of clones, around 74% of which are singletons. These TCRs' antigens remain unknown. Antigen-specific CD4+ T cells were first expanded with viral peptide pools by the ViraFEST assay and only then sequenced. On day 10 of culture, CD4+ T cells were separated out. Among the vaccine recipients, none had a prior SARS-CoV-2 infection, and nucleocapsid antibodies were negative. The source was CD4+ T cells from PBMCs cultured with HCoV-NL63 spike peptides, collected before COVID-19 vaccination. These TCRs come from a human donor who received a COVID-19 vaccine.

This clone was counted only a few times. The chain employs TRBV2 and TRBJ1-1; maybe TRBD1 (6 bases). Germline CDR1 is SNHLY and CDR2 is FYNNEI. CDR3 size: 14 residues. V was pared by 2 bases and J by 4 bases, with 11 bases between. The CDR3, as DNA: TGTGCCAGCAGTGAATGGGGGCGGAGCACTGAAGCTTTCTTT. Translating gives CASSEWGRSTEAFF.

The J gene is TRBJ2-1, the V gene TRBV5-1; 10 positions agree with TRBD1. CDR3 length equals 16 residues. Germline V CDR1 and CDR2: SGHRS, YFSETQ. V lost 4 bases and J lost 6; bases outside the gene matches: 10. The CDR3 protein is CASSGGTGEAFNEQFF. CDR3 coding DNA: TGCGCCAGCAGCGGAGGGACAGGGGAGGCGTTCAATGAGCAGTTCTTC.

This clone was picked up one time. V usage is TRBV20-1 and J usage is TRBJ1-1, with D unresolved. The CDR3 has 11 amino acids. Germline CDR1 reads DFQATT; CDR2 reads SNEGSKA (reference sequence). The V gene lost 7 bases and the J gene lost 10 bases, with 16 bases spanning the gap. The CDR3 reads CSVSEGSIAFF. CDR3 DNA: TGCAGTGTTTCCGAAGGGTCAATAGCTTTCTTT.

This chain joins TRBV19 and TRBJ1-4; maybe TRBD1 (6 bases). The CDR3 has 14 amino acids. Trimming pared 6 bases from V and 4 bases from J, leaving 12 bases between. Germline values: CDR1 LNHDA, CDR2 SQIVND (reference sequence). CDR3 sequence (DNA): TGTGCCAGTAGCTGGGACACATATAATGAAAAACTGTTTTTT. Encoded protein: CASSWDTYNEKLFF.

This clone was seen only a few times. V and J are TRBV15 and TRBJ1-5, with D possibly TRBD1 on 5 matching bases. Deletions cut 0 bases from V and 6 bases from J, with 9 bases between. CDR3 length: 14 amino acids. Germline V CDR1 and CDR2: LNHNV, YYDKDF (reference sequence). The CDR3 DNA follows: TGTGCCACCAGCAGAGATACCGGGGGTCAGCCCCAGCATTTT. Its translation is CATSRDTGGQPQHF.

This clone was found a few times. The genes are TRBV2 and TRBJ1-1; 8 nucleotides match TRBD1. CDR3 length: 14 amino acids. Per the germline V gene, CDR1 is SNHLY and CDR2 is FYNNEI. V lost 4 bases to trimming and J lost 11 bases; unmatched junction nucleotides: 12. This chain's CDR3 is CASSVVQGDPRAFF. Written as DNA, the CDR3 is TGTGCCAGCAGTGTAGTACAGGGGGACCCTCGGGCTTTCTTT.

The CDR3 coding sequence is TGTGCCAGCAGCCGCGAGGGACTAGCGGGGGGGCCCAGCACAGATACGCAGTATTTT. Its protein product is CASSREGLAGGPSTDTQYF. This rearrangement joins TRBV7-2 to TRBJ2-3, with 16 bases that match TRBD2. The V gene's germline CDR1 is SGHTA and CDR2 FQGNSA. The CDR3 consists of 19 residues. The V and J ends lost 5 bases and 0 bases, in that order; junction bases with no gene match: 8. Combining the CDR3 with reference TRBV7-2 and TRBJ2-3 gives the whole variable domain GAGVSQSPSNKVTEKGKDVELRCDPISGHTALYWYRQSLGQGLEFLIYFQGNSAPDKSGLPSDRFSAERTGGSVSTLTIQRTQQEDSAVYLCASSREGLAGGPSTDTQYFGPGTRLTVL.

The chain has TRBV12-3 or TRBV12-4 and TRBJ1-2; D not resolved. V was trimmed by 5 bases and J by 7 bases, leaving 11 bases between them. The CDR3 is made up of 12 amino acids. The CDR3 region is CASSPEGLGYTF. CDR3 in DNA: TGTGCCAGCAGTCCAGAGGGCCTTGGCTACACCTTC.

The V gene is TRBV18, the J gene TRBJ2-4; no clear D. The V end lost 7 bases, the J end lost 0 bases, and 7 bases lay between the germline ends. CDR3 length: 13 residues. CDR1 and CDR2 (germline): KGHSH, LQKENI. The CDR3 coding sequence is TGTGCCAGCTGCAGGTTAGCCAAAAACATTCAGTACTTC. It yields the protein CASCRLAKNIQYF.

There are a few counts of this clone. The rearrangement joins TRBV10-1 to TRBJ2-1, with D perhaps matching TRBD2 (5 bases). V was pared by 2 bases and J by 8 bases, with 16 bases between. The CDR3 loop spans 15 amino acids. Germline CDR1 WNHNN, CDR2 SYGVQD (reference sequence). The CDR3 coding sequence is TGCGCCAGCAGTGAGGAATTGGGGAGTCTCGATGAGCAGTTCTTC. This encodes CASSEELGSLDEQFF.

The gene calls are TRBV5-1 and TRBJ2-2, with no clear D. Germline V gene lookup returns CDR1 SGHRS and CDR2 YFSETQ. Trimming took 1 base from V and 4 from J, leaving 5 bases between them. The CDR3 contains 13 residues. DNA of the CDR3: TGCGCCAGCAGCTTGACAGTCACCGGGGAGCTGTTTTTT. Protein: CASSLTVTGELFF.

This clone was picked up a small number of times. The chain couples TRBV2 to TRBJ1-6; 8 positions match TRBD1. This CDR3 comprises 17 residues. V was pared by 7 bases and J by 3 bases, with 11 bases of the junction left unmatched. The germline CDR1 and CDR2 sequences are SNHLY and FYNNEI. The CDR3 here is CASKTRVGQGYNSPLHF. DNA for the CDR3: TGTGCCAGCAAGACCAGAGTCGGACAGGGCTATAATTCACCCCTCCACTTT.

This clone came up a few times. This chain connects TRBV9 to TRBJ2-1, with TRBD2 identical over 7 bases. The germline V gene has CDR1 SGDLS and CDR2 YYNGEE. Unmatched junction bases numbered 10, after V lost 0 bases and J lost 4 bases. The CDR3 has 17 amino acids. The CDR3 nucleotides read TGTGCCAGCAGCGTAGGCCCTGGGACTATCAATTACAATGAGCAGTTCTTC. This translates into CASSVGPGTINYNEQFF.

Remarks on this clone: One end of the junction fails to match germline, which may point to a read error. The chain joins TRBV3-1 (or the pseudogene TRBV3-2) to TRBJ1-5; D is uncertain. Germline V lookup: CDR1 LGHDT, CDR2 YNNKEL (reference sequence). The CDR3 has 14 residues. This CDR3 is CASSQGYSNQPQHF. The CDR3, as DNA: TGTGCCAGCAGTCAAGGTTATAGCAATCAGCCCCAGCATTTT.

The rearrangement joins TRBV7-3 to TRBJ2-7; 8 bases match TRBD1. Trimming removed 2 bases from V and 2 bases from J; junction bases left unmatched: 5. Germline V gene lookup returns CDR1 SGHTA and CDR2 FQGTGA. CDR3 length: 15 residues. The CDR3 loop is CASSLSGQGAYEQYV. CDR3 bases: TGTGCCAGCAGCTTATCCGGACAGGGAGCCTACGAGCAGTACGTC.

V usage is TRBV19 and J usage is TRBJ2-3, with 7 bases fitting TRBD2. Germline loops: CDR1 LNHDA, CDR2 SQIVND (reference sequence). The V and J ends lost 6 bases and 8 bases, in that order; junction bases with no gene match: 20. This CDR3 has 17 residues. This chain's CDR3 is CASSSALRTRGSGTQYF. CDR3 bases: TGTGCCAGTAGCTCGGCCCTGCGGACTAGAGGAAGCGGTACGCAGTATTTT.

The rearrangement joins TRBV19 to TRBJ2-6; 9 nucleotides agree with TRBD1. This CDR3 region has 15 residues. Germline V gives CDR1 LNHDA, CDR2 SQIVND (reference sequence). The V segment lost 1 base and the J segment 8 bases; nucleotides outside the gene matches: 3. CDR3 coding DNA: TGTGCCAGTAGTATAGGACAGGGGGGATCCAACGTCCTGACTTTC. As protein: CASSIGQGGSNVLTF.

The chain carries TRBV15 and TRBJ2-3; tentative D call: TRBD1 (5 bases). Germline loops: CDR1 LNHNV, CDR2 YYDKDF (reference sequence). Trimming took 1 base from V and 6 from J, leaving 20 bases between them. The CDR3 length is 17 residues. CDR3 nucleotides: TGTGCCACCAGCAGAGGGTCATCCAGGGCCCTCCCCGATACGCAGTATTTT. Translated: CATSRGSSRALPDTQYF.

The chain is built from TRBV24-1 and TRBJ1-2; D gene uncertain. This CDR3 has 13 amino acids. Germline V gene sequence: CDR1 KGHDR, CDR2 SFDVKD. V gave up 3 bases and J gave up 8 bases, with 12 bases separating them. CDR3 nucleotides: TGTGCCACCAGTGATAGCCGTAGGAAAGGCTACACCTTC. Protein product: CATSDSRRKGYTF.

CDR3 sequence (DNA): TGTGCCACCAGCAGACCCATTACAGTGAACACTGAAGCTTTCTTT. It is translated as CATSRPITVNTEAFF. This chain connects TRBV15 to TRBJ1-1, with no clear D. Germline assignment: CDR1 LNHNV and CDR2 YYDKDF (reference sequence). The CDR3 sequence is 15 residues long. V was pared by 2 bases and J by 0 bases, with 10 bases between. Using reference TRBV15 and TRBJ1-1 for the parts outside the CDR3, the full variable domain is DAMVIQNPRYQVTQFGKPVTLSCSQTLNHNVMYWYQQKSSQAPKLLFHYYDKDFNNEADTPDNFQSRRPNTSFCFLDIRSPGLGDTAMYLCATSRPITVNTEAFFGQGTRLTVV.

The chain uses TRBV9 and TRBJ2-2, with unresolved D. V shed 2 bases and J shed 0 bases, with 8 bases lying between them. The CDR3 is made up of 15 amino acids. Germline CDR1 reads SGDLS; CDR2 reads YYNGEE. This chain's CDR3 is CASSVRGANTGELFF. The CDR3 region has the DNA TGTGCCAGCAGCGTTAGAGGCGCGAACACCGGGGAGCTGTTTTTT.

The CDR3 protein is CASSFGTGYFNNYGYTF. CDR3 bases: TGCGCCAGCAGCTTCGGGACAGGGTATTTTAATAACTATGGCTACACCTTC. The rearrangement joins TRBV5-1 to TRBJ1-2, with TRBD1 identical over 9 bases. Germline assignment: CDR1 SGHRS and CDR2 YFSETQ. The V gene end was trimmed by 2 bases and the J gene end by 1 base; junction bases not matched to a gene: 9. The CDR3 is 17 amino acids.

The genes are TRBV11-2 and TRBJ1-4; 7 nucleotides line up with TRBD1. This CDR3 region has 14 residues. The germline V gene encodes CDR1 SGHAT and CDR2 FQNNGV. The V segment lost 3 bases and the J segment 5 bases; nucleotides outside the gene matches: 3. The CDR3 is CASSFGTENEKLFF. In DNA, the CDR3 is TGTGCCAGCAGCTTCGGGACAGAGAATGAAAAACTGTTTTTT.

Details on this clone: Relative to the germline gene, one junction end is altered; a read error may explain this. The rearrangement joins TRBV6-2 or TRBV6-3 to TRBJ1-1; D is perhaps TRBD1 (6 bases). The germline V gene has CDR1 MNHEY and CDR2 SVGEGT. The CDR3 has 13 residues. The CDR3 DNA reads as TGTGCCGGCAGTAAACAGGGGAACACTGAAGCTTTCTTT. Translating it yields CAGSKQGNTEAFF.